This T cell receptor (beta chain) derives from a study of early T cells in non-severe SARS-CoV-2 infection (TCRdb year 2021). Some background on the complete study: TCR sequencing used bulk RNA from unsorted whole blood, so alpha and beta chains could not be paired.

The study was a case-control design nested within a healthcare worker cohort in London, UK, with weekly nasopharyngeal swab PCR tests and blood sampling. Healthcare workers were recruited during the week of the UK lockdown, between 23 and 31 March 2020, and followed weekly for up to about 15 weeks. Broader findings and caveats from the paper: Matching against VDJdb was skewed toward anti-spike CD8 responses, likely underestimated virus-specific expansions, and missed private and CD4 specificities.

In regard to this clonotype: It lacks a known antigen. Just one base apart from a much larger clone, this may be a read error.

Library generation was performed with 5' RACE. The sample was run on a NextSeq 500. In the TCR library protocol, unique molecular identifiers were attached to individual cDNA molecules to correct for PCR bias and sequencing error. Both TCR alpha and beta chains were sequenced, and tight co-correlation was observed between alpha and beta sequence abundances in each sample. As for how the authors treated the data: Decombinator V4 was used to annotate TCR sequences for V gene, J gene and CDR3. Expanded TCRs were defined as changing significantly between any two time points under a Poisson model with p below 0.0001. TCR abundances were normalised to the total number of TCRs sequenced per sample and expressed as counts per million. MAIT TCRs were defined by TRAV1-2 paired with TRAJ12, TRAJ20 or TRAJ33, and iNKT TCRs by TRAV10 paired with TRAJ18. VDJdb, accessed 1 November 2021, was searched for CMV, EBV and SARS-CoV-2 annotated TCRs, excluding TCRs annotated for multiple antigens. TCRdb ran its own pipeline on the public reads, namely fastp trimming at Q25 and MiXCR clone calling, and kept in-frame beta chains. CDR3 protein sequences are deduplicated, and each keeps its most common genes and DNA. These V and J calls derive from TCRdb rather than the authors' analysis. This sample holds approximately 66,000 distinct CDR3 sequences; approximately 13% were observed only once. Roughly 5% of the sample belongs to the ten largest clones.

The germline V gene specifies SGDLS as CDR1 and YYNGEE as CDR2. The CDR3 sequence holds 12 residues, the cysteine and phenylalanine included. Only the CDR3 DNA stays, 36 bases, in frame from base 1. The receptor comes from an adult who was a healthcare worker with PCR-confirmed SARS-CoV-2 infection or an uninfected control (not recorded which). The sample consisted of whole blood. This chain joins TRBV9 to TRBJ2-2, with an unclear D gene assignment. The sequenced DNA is TGTGTCAGCAGCGTCTTCAACGGGGAGCTGTTTTTT. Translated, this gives CVSSVFNGELFF.